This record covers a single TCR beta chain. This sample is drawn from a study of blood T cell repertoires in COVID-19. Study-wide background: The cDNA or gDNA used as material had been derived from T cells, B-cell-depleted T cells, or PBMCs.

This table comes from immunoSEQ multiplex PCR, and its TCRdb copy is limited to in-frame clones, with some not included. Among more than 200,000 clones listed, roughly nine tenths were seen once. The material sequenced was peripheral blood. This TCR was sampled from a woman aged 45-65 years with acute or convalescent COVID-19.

The CDR3 spells CAWNPGTSDEQYF. DNA of the CDR3: TGTGCCTGGAACCCCGGGACTAGTGACGAGCAGTACTTC. This chain uses TRBV30 with TRBJ2-7; 8 nucleotides line up with TRBD2. Losses at the gene ends were 4 bases for V and 5 bases for J; bases not matched to a gene: 7. Germline CDR1 GTSNPN, CDR2 SVGIG (reference sequence). The CDR3 sequence is 13 residues long.